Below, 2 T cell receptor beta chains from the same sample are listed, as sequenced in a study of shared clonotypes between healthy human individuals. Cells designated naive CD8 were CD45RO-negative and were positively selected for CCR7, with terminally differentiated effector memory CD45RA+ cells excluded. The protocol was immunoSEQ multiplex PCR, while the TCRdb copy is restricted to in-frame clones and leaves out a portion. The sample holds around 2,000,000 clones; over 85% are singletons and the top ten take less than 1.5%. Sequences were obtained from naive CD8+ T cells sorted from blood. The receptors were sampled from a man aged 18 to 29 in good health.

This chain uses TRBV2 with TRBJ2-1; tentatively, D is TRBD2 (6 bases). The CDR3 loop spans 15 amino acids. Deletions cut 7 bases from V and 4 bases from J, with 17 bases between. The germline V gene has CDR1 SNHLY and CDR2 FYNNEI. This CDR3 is CASTLAAGTYNEQFF. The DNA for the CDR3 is TGTGCCAGCACCCTAGCAGCAGGGACTTACAATGAGCAGTTCTTC.

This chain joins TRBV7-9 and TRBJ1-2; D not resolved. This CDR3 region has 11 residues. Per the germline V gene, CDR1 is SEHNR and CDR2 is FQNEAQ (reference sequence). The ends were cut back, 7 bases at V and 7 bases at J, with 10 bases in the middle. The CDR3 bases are TGTGCCAGCACCGACTTGTTTGGCTACACCTTC. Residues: CASTDLFGYTF. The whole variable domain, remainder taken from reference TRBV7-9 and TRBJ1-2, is DTGVSQNPRHKITKRGQNVTFRCDPISEHNRLYWYRQTLGQGPEFLTYFQNEAQLEKSRLLSDRFSAERPKGSFSTLEIQRTEQGDSAMYLCASTDLFGYTFGSGTRLTVV.